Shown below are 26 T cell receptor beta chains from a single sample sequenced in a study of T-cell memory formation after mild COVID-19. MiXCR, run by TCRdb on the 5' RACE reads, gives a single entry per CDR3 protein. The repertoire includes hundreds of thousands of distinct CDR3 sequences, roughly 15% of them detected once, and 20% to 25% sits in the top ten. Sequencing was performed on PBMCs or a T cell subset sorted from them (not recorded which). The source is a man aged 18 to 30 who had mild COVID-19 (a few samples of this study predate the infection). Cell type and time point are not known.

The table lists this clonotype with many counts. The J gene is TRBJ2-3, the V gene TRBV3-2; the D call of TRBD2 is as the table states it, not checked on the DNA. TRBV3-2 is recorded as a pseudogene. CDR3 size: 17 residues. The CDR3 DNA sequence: TGTGCCAGCAGCCAAGAAATTAGCGGGGGCTCGGTGCATACGCAGTATTTT. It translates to CASSQEISGGSVHTQYF.

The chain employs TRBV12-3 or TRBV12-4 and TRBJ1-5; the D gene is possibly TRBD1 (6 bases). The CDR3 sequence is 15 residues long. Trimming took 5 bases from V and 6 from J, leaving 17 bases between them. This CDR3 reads CASSPQTGGSQPQHF. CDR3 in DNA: TGTGCCAGCAGTCCCCAGACAGGCGGGAGTCAGCCCCAGCATTTT.

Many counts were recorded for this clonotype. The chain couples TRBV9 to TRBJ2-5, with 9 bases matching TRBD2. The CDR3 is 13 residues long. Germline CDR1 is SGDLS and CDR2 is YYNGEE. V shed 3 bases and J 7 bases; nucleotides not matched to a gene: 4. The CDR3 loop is CASSEGLAVTQYF. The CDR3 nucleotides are TGTGCCAGCAGCGAGGGACTAGCCGTGACCCAGTACTTC.

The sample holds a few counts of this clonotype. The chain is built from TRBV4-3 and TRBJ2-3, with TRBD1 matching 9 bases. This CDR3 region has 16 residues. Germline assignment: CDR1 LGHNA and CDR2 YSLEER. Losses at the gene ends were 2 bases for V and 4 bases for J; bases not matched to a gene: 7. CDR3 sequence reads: CASSQSRQGVADTQYF. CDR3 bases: TGCGCCAGCAGCCAAAGCCGACAGGGGGTTGCAGATACGCAGTATTTT.

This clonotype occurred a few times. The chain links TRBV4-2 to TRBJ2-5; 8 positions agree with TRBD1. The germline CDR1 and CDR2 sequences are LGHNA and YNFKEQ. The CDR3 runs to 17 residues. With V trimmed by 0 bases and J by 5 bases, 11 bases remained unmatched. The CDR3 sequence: CASSQEVYRGDGETQYF. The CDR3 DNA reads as TGTGCCAGCAGCCAAGAGGTGTACAGGGGGGACGGGGAGACCCAGTACTTC.

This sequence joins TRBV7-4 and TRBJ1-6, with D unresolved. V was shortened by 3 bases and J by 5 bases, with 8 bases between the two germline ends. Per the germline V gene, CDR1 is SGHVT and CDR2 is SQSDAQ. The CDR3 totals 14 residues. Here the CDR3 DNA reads TGTGCCAGCAGCTTCGGCGAAAATAATTCACCCCTCCACTTT. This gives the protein CASSFGENNSPLHF.

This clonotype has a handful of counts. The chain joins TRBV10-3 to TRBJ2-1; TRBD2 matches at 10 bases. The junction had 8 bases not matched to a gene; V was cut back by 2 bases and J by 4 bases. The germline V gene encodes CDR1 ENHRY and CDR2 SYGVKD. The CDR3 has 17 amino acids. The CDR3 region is CAISEQVSSGGYNEQFF. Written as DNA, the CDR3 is TGTGCCATCAGTGAGCAAGTATCTAGCGGGGGATACAATGAGCAGTTCTTC.

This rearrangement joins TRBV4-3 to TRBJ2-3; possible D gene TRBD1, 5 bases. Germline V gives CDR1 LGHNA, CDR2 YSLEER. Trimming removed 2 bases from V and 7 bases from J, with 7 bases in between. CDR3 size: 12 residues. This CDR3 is CASSQHRNTQYF. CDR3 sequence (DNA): TGCGCCAGCAGCCAACACAGGAATACGCAGTATTTT.

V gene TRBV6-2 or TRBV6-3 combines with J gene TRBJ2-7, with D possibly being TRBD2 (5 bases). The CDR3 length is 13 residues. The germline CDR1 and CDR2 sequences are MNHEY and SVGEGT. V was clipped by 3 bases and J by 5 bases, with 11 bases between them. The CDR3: CASSYDGNDEQYV. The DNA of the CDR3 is TGTGCCAGCAGTTATGACGGGAACGACGAGCAGTACGTC.

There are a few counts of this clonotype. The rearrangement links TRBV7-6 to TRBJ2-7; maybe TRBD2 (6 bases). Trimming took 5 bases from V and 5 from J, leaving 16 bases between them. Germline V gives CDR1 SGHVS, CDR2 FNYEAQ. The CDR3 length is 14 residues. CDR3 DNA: TGTGCCAGCAGCCCCCTAAGGCGGGGTGACGAGCAGTACGTC. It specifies CASSPLRRGDEQYV.

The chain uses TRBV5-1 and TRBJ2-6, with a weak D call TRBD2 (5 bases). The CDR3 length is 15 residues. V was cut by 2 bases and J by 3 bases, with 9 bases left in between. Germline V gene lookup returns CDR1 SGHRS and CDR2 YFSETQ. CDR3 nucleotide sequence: TGCGCCAGCAGCTTCTTTGGGAGTGGGGCCAACGTCCTGACTTTC. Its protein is CASSFFGSGANVLTF.

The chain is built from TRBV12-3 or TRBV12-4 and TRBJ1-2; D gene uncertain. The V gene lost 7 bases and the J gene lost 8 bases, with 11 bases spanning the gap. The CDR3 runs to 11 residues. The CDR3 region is CASKSPGGYTF. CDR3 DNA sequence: TGTGCCAGCAAAAGCCCGGGAGGCTACACCTTC.

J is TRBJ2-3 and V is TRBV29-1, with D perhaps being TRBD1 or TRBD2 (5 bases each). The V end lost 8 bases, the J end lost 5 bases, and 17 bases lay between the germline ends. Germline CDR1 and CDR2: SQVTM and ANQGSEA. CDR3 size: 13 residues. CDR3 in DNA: TGCAGCACCCGGGACCCGAGAGGAGATACGCAGTATTTT. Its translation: CSTRDPRGDTQYF.

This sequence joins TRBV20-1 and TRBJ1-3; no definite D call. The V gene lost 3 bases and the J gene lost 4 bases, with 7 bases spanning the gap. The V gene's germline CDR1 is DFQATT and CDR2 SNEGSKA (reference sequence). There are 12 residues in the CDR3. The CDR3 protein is CSARITGNTIYF. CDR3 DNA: TGCAGTGCTAGGATCACCGGAAACACCATATATTTT.

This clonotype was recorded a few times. CDR3 protein: CASSLRLSSNQPQHF. CDR3 nucleotide sequence: TGCGCCAGCAGCCTAAGACTTTCTAGCAATCAGCCCCAGCATTTT. This rearrangement joins TRBV4-1 to TRBJ1-5; D gene unclear. The CDR3 has 15 residues. From germline, CDR1 is MGHRA and CDR2 YSYEKL. V lost 4 bases and J lost 0, with 10 bases in between.

This CDR3 is CASSRGQFYNSPLHF. Here the CDR3 DNA reads TGCGCCAGCAGCAGAGGACAGTTTTATAATTCACCCCTCCACTTT. The rearrangement joins TRBV4-3 to TRBJ1-6; TRBD1 is a possible D gene (6 bases). There are 15 residues in the CDR3. V shed 5 bases and J shed 4 bases, with 12 bases lying between them. Germline CDR1 and CDR2: LGHNA and YSLEER.

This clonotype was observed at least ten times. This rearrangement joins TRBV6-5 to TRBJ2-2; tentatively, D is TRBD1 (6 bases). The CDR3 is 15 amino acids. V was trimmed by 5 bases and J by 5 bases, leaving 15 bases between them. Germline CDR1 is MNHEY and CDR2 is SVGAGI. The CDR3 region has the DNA TGTGCCAGCAGTCCTGAAGGGGGTTGGACCGGGGAGCTGTTTTTT. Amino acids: CASSPEGGWTGELFF.

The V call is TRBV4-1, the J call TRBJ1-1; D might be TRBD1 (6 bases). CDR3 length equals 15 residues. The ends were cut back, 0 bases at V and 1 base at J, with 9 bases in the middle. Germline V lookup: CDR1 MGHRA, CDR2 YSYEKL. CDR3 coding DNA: TGCGCCAGCAGCCAAGATGGCAGGGGGAACACTGAAGCTTTCTTT. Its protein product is CASSQDGRGNTEAFF.

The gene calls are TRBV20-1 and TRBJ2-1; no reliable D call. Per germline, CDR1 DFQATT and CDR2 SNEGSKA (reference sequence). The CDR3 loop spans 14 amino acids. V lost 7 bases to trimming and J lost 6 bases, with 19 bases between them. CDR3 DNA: TGCAGTGAGGGAACCGCGCTTCCTTTCAATGAGCAGTTCTTC. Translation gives CSEGTALPFNEQFF.

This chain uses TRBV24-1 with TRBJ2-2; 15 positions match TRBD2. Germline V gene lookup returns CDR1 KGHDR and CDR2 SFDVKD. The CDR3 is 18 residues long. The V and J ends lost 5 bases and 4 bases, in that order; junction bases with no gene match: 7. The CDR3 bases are TGTGCCACCAGTGGCGGGACTAGCGGGGGGACCCTCACCGGGGAGCTGTTTTTT. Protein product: CATSGGTSGGTLTGELFF.

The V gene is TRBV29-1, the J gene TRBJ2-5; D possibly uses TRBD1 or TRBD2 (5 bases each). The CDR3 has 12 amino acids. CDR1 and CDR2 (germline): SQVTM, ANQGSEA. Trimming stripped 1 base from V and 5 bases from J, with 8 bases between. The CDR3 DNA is TGCAGCGTTGAAGGGGGGACCGAGACCCAGTACTTC. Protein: CSVEGGTETQYF.

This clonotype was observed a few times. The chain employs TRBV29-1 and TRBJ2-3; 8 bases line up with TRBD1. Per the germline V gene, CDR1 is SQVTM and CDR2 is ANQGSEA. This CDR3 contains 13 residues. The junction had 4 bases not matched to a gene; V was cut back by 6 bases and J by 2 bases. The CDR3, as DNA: TGCAGCGTATCGGGACAGGTCACAGATACGCAGTATTTT. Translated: CSVSGQVTDTQYF.

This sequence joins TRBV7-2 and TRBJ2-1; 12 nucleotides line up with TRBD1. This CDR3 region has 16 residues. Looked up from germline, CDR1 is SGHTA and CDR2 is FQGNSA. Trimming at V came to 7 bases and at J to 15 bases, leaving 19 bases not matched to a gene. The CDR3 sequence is CASNHGAGQGALLRFF. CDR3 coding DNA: TGTGCCAGCAACCACGGGGCGGGACAGGGGGCTTTGTTGCGGTTCTTC.

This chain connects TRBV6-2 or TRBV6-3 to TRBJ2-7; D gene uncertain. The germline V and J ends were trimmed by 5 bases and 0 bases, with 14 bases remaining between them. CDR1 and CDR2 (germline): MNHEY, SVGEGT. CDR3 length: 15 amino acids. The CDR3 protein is CASSDGQAYSYEQYV. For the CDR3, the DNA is TGTGCCAGCAGTGACGGGCAGGCGTACTCCTACGAGCAGTACGTC.

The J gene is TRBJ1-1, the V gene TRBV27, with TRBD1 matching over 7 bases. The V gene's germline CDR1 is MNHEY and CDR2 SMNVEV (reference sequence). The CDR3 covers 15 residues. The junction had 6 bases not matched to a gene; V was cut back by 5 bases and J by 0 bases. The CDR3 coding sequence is TGTGCCAGCAGTGCCAGACAGGGCCTGAACACTGAAGCTTTCTTT. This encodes CASSARQGLNTEAFF.

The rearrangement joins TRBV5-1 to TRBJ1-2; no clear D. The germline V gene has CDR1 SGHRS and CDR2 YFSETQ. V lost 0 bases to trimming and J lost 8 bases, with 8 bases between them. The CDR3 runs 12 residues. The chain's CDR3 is CASSLGILGYTF. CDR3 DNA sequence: TGCGCCAGCAGCTTGGGAATATTGGGCTACACCTTC.